Below are 3 T cell receptor beta chains sequenced from a single sample in a study of CD8+ T cells in alopecia areata. The treatment is: oral pan-JAK inhibitor, 5-10 mg twice daily. Following RNA extraction, reverse transcription yielded cDNA that acted as the sequencing template. Sequencing was performed with immunoSEQ multiplex PCR; in TCRdb, only in-frame clones are kept and a portion is missing. The repertoire holds some 170,000 clones, 58% seen once, with roughly 17% in the top ten. The specimen comprised CD4+ T cells sorted from blood, sampled at approximately week 60, from a patient treated with tofacitinib. These receptors all stem from a human donor with alopecia areata.

This chain links TRBV19 with TRBJ1-1, with 10 bases identical to TRBD1. The germline V gene encodes CDR1 LNHDA and CDR2 SQIVND (reference sequence). The CDR3 is 15 amino acids. The ends lost 8 bases at V and 6 bases at J; junction bases unmatched: 12. The CDR3 here is CASSSPHGQGAEAFF. CDR3 DNA sequence: TGTGCCAGTTCATCCCCGCACGGACAGGGGGCTGAAGCTTTCTTT.

V usage is TRBV29-1 and J usage is TRBJ2-3; 7 nucleotides line up with TRBD1. V trimming: 7 bases; J trimming: 1 base; junction bases outside the gene matches: 11. The length of the CDR3 is 15 residues. Germline V gene data show CDR1 as SQVTM and CDR2 as ANQGSEA. Here the CDR3 reads CSGNVGTAGTDTQYF. The CDR3 DNA is TGCAGCGGGAACGTCGGGACAGCTGGCACAGATACGCAGTATTTT.

V is TRBV5-1 and J is TRBJ1-4; perhaps TRBD1 as D (5 bases). Per the germline V gene, CDR1 is SGHRS and CDR2 is YFSETQ. The V and J ends lost 3 bases and 7 bases respectively, with 19 bases between them. This CDR3 has 16 residues. The CDR3 region is CASSSRPRGGSEKLFF. DNA for the CDR3: TGCGCCAGCAGCTCCAGACCCCGGGGGGGTAGTGAAAAACTGTTTTTT.